The 19 T cell receptor beta chains below come from one sample, sequenced in a study of cytomegalovirus exposure and HLA in healthy donors. 13 Jbeta primers and 60 Vbeta primers were used for the PCR. Only in-frame clones appear in the TCRdb table, and some are missing; sequencing was by immunoSEQ multiplex PCR. The sample lists under 200,000 clones; about 86% were seen once. Input material: PBMCs. Source of these receptors: a woman aged 30 to 39 in good health and CMV-seronegative.

V usage is TRBV11-2 and J usage is TRBJ1-1, with a weak D call TRBD1 (5 bases). Germline V gives CDR1 SGHAT, CDR2 FQNNGV. The CDR3 has 14 amino acids. Trimming took 1 base from V and 7 from J, leaving 13 bases between them. The CDR3 coding sequence is TGTGCCAGCAGCTTAGTGTCCGGGGGGGATGAAGCTTTCTTT. It is translated as CASSLVSGGDEAFF. Drawing the rest from reference TRBV11-2 and TRBJ1-1, the complete variable domain is EAGVAQSPRYKIIEKRQSVAFWCNPISGHATLYWYQQILGQGPKLLIQFQNNGVVDDSQLPKDRFSAERLKGVDSTLKIQPAKLEDSAVYLCASSLVSGGDEAFFGQGTRLTVV.

About this clone itself: One end of the junction varies from germline; a read error may be responsible. DNA of the CDR3: TGTGCTAGCAGCTTCTCCGGGACAAGCACAGATACGCAGTATTTT. It is translated as CASSFSGTSTDTQYF. This sequence joins TRBV7-7 and TRBJ2-3; TRBD1 might be the D (6 bases). The CDR3 sequence is 15 residues long. Germline V gene lookup returns CDR1 SSHAT and CDR2 FNYEAQ (reference sequence).

The chain carries TRBV2 and TRBJ1-5, with D possibly being TRBD1 (5 bases). Deletions cut 7 bases from V and 1 base from J, with 14 bases between. Per the germline V gene, CDR1 is SNHLY and CDR2 is FYNNEI. CDR3 length: 15 amino acids. The CDR3 nucleotides read TGTGCCAGCACCCCGGCCGGGGGGAGCAATCAGCCCCAGCATTTT. Protein product: CASTPAGGSNQPQHF.

This clone came up a few times. The V and J genes are TRBV6-1 and TRBJ2-3; 8 positions match TRBD2. This CDR3 is 14 amino acids long. Trimming at V came to 6 bases and at J to 6 bases, leaving 8 bases not matched to a gene. CDR1 is MNHNS and CDR2 is SASEGT in the germline V gene. In DNA, the CDR3 is TGTGCCAGCAGAATGCTAGCGGGTATGGATACGCAGTATTTT. Its translation: CASRMLAGMDTQYF.

V gene TRBV27 combines with J gene TRBJ2-5, with a weak D call TRBD1 (5 bases). The J call could be wrong; TRBJ2-7 is a better fit for the DNA end. The germline CDR1 and CDR2 sequences are MNHEY and SMNVEV (reference sequence). The CDR3 runs 12 residues. This CDR3 reads CASRQGANEQYF. The CDR3 DNA follows: TGTGCCTCCAGGCAGGGCGCGAACGAGCAGTACTTC.

The chain couples TRBV5-4 to TRBJ2-1; TRBD2 agrees at 8 bases. Looked up from germline, CDR1 is SGHNT and CDR2 is YYREEE (reference sequence). The V gene end was trimmed by 4 bases and the J gene end by 5 bases; junction bases not matched to a gene: 8. The CDR3 sequence is 15 residues long. CDR3 coding DNA: TGTGCCAGCAGCCCATTAGCGGGAACCAACAATGAGCAGTTCTTC. Amino acid sequence: CASSPLAGTNNEQFF.

This clone was detected once. CDR3 DNA: TGTGCCAGCAGCTTAGTGGCGGGGGTCTACAATGAGCAGTTCTTC. This encodes CASSLVAGVYNEQFF. V and J are TRBV7-9 and TRBJ2-1; 7 nucleotides match TRBD2. V trimming: 1 base; J trimming: 3 bases; junction bases outside the gene matches: 3. The CDR3 has 15 residues. Germline V lookup: CDR1 SEHNR, CDR2 FQNEAQ (reference sequence). The full variable domain, completed using reference TRBV7-9 and TRBJ2-1, is DTGVSQNPRHKITKRGQNVTFRCDPISEHNRLYWYRQTLGQGPEFLTYFQNEAQLEKSRLLSDRFSAERPKGSFSTLEIQRTEQGDSAMYLCASSLVAGVYNEQFFGPGTRLTVL.

This clone was observed once. The chain joins TRBV15 to TRBJ2-1; the match to TRBD2 covers 8 bases. The CDR3 sequence is 14 residues long. Trimming at V came to 4 bases and at J to 9 bases, leaving 8 bases not matched to a gene. Germline CDR1 and CDR2: LNHNV and YYDKDF (reference sequence). CDR3 coding DNA: TGTGCCACCAGCACAGTGGGCGGGGGGATTGAGCAGTTCTTC. It translates to CATSTVGGGIEQFF.

The J gene is TRBJ2-3, the V gene TRBV11-2; D gene unclear. CDR1 is SGHAT and CDR2 is FQNNGV in the germline V gene. Trimming cost V 0 bases and J 3 bases, with 7 bases left between them. CDR3 length: 14 residues. This CDR3 reads CASSLDSVTDTQYF. The DNA for the CDR3 is TGTGCCAGCAGCTTAGATTCGGTTACAGATACGCAGTATTTT.

This rearrangement joins TRBV5-1 to TRBJ2-2; 7 bases agree with TRBD2. The CDR3 runs to 19 residues. Germline values: CDR1 SGHRS, CDR2 YFSETQ. J was trimmed by 4 bases and V by 1 base; bases with no gene match: 16. The CDR3: CASSLYSSAGDAGTGELFF. CDR3 DNA sequence: TGCGCCAGCAGCTTGTACAGCTCCGCGGGGGACGCAGGCACCGGGGAGCTGTTTTTT.

V is TRBV30 and J is TRBJ2-2, with a weak D call TRBD2 (6 bases). V was shortened by 3 bases and J by 4 bases, with 12 bases between the two germline ends. The CDR3 sequence is 14 residues long. Germline loops: CDR1 GTSNPN, CDR2 SVGIG (reference sequence). CDR3 region: CAWSPGEVTGELFF. DNA for the CDR3: TGTGCCTGGAGCCCTGGGGAGGTCACCGGGGAGCTGTTTTTT.

This chain links TRBV7-9 with TRBJ1-1, with 9 bases that match TRBD1. J was trimmed by 1 base and V by 5 bases; bases with no gene match: 5. Germline V lookup: CDR1 SEHNR, CDR2 FQNEAQ (reference sequence). The length of the CDR3 is 15 residues. In DNA form, the CDR3 reads TGTGCCAGCAGCCCGGGACAGGGAACGAACACTGAAGCTTTCTTT. This translates into CASSPGQGTNTEAFF.

The chain couples TRBV9 to TRBJ2-5; 12 bases agree with TRBD2. The end of the DNA fits TRBJ2-7 better, so the J call may be wrong. Germline V gene lookup returns CDR1 SGDLS and CDR2 YYNGEE. The CDR3 loop spans 15 amino acids. CDR3: CASSVLAGGPDEQYF. The CDR3 DNA follows: TGTGCCAGCAGCGTCCTAGCGGGGGGGCCGGACGAGCAGTACTTC.

The chain combines TRBV2 with TRBJ1-5; the D is unclear. CDR3 size: 15 residues. Trimming cost V 6 bases and J 0 bases, with 12 bases left between them. Germline lookup yields CDR1 SNHLY and CDR2 FYNNEI. In DNA, the CDR3 is TGTGCCAGCAGCGAACGGTCATTTAGCAATCAGCCCCAGCATTTT. This translates into CASSERSFSNQPQHF.

The chain carries TRBV15 and TRBJ2-5; weak D call: TRBD1 (7 bases). The CDR3 is made up of 14 amino acids. Trimming removed 7 bases at V and 5 bases at J, with 17 bases between. Looked up from germline, CDR1 is LNHNV and CDR2 is YYDKDF (reference sequence). The CDR3 spells CATTPGGSGETQYF. For the CDR3, the DNA is TGTGCCACCACCCCAGGGGGGTCAGGGGAGACCCAGTACTTC. Using reference TRBV15 and TRBJ2-5 for the parts outside the CDR3, the full variable domain is DAMVIQNPRYQVTQFGKPVTLSCSQTLNHNVMYWYQQKSSQAPKLLFHYYDKDFNNEADTPDNFQSRRPNTSFCFLDIRSPGLGDTAMYLCATTPGGSGETQYFGPGTRLLVL.

The chain has TRBV5-1 and TRBJ1-4; D is perhaps TRBD1 (5 bases). V was cut by 5 bases and J by 5 bases, with 13 bases left in between. Germline V CDR1 and CDR2: SGHRS, YFSETQ. The CDR3 is made up of 14 amino acids. CDR3 sequence reads: CASRETAQNEKLFF. The CDR3 DNA reads as TGCGCCAGCAGGGAGACAGCCCAGAATGAAAAACTGTTTTTT.

CDR3 residues: CASSWAEETQYF. CDR3 DNA: TGTGCCAGCAGTTGGGCAGAAGAGACCCAGTACTTC. The chain employs TRBV27 and TRBJ2-5; D is unclear. The V end lost 4 bases, the J end lost 3 bases, and 6 bases lay between the germline ends. There are 12 residues in the CDR3. Per germline, CDR1 MNHEY and CDR2 SMNVEV (reference sequence).

This clone appeared a single time. The gene calls are TRBV10-2 and TRBJ2-3; 9 nucleotides agree with TRBD1. V was pared by 8 bases and J by 4 bases, with 4 bases of the junction left unmatched. CDR1 is WSHSY and CDR2 is SAAADI in the germline V gene. The CDR3 covers 13 residues. The CDR3 sequence: CASGDRDPDTQYF. DNA of the CDR3: TGCGCCAGCGGGGACAGGGACCCAGATACGCAGTATTTT.

CDR3 nucleotide sequence: TGTGCCAGCAGCTTAACCTGGGGGGGGCAAGAGACCCAGTACTTC. It specifies CASSLTWGGQETQYF. The rearrangement uses TRBV7-3 and TRBJ2-5, with 7 bases that match TRBD2. CDR3 length equals 15 residues. The junction had 3 bases not matched to a gene; V was cut back by 0 bases and J by 2 bases. Germline V gene data show CDR1 as SGHTA and CDR2 as FQGTGA.